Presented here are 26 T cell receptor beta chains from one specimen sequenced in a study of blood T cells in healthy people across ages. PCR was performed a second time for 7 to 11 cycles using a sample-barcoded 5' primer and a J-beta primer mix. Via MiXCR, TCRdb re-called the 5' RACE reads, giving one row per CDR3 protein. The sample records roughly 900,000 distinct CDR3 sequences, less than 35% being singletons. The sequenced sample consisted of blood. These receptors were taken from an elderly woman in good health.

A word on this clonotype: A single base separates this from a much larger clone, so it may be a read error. The CDR3 spells CASRRGNNGANVLTF. The CDR3 coding sequence is TGTGCCAGCAGACGGGGAAATAATGGGGCCAACGTCCTGACTTTC. The genes are TRBV6-2 or TRBV6-3 and TRBJ2-6; TRBD2 is a possible D gene (5 bases). V was cut by 6 bases and J by 3 bases, with 12 bases left in between. The CDR3 covers 15 residues. Germline CDR1 and CDR2: MNHEY and SVGEGT.

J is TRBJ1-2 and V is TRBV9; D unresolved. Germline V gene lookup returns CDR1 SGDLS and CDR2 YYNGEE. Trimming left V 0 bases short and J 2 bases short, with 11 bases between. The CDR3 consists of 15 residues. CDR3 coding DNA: TGTGCCAGCAGCGTAGATATGGGGTTAAACTATGGCTACACCTTC. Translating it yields CASSVDMGLNYGYTF.

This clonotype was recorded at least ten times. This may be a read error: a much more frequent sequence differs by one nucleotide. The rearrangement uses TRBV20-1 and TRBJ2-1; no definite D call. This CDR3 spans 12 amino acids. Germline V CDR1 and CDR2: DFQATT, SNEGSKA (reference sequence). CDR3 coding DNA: TGCAGGGCAACTGGGTCCTACAATGAGCAGTTCTTC. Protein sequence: CRATGSYNEQFF.

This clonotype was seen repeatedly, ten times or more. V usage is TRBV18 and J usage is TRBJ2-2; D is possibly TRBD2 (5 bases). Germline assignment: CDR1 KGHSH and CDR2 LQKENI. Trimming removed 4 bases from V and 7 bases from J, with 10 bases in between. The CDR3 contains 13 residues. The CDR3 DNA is TGTGCCAGCTCACGGGAGAGCGGCGGGGAGCTGTTTTTT. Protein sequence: CASSRESGGELFF.

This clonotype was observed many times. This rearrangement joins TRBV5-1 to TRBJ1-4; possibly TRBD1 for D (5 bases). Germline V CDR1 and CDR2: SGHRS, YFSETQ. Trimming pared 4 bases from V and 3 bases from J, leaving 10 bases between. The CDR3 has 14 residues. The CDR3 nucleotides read TGCGCCAGCAGCCCAGGGCGATCTAATGAAAAACTGTTTTTT. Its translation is CASSPGRSNEKLFF.

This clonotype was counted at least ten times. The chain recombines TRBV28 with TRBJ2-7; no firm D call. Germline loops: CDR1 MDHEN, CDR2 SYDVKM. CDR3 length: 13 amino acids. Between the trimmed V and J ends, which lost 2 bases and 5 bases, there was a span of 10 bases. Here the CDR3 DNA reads TGTGCCAGCAGTTTAGGTAGGTCGGACGAGCAGTACTTC. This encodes CASSLGRSDEQYF.

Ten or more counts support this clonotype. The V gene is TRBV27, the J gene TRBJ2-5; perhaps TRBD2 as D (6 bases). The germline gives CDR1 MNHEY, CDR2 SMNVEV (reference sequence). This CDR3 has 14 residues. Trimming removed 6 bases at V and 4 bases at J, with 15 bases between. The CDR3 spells CASRGRTLAETQYF. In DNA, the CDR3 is TGTGCCAGCAGGGGGCGGACACTAGCAGAGACCCAGTACTTC.

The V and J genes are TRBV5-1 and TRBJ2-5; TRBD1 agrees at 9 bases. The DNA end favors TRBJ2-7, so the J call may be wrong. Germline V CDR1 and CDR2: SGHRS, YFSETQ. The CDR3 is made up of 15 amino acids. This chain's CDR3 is CASSLGGTGINEQYF. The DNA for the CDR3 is TGCGCCAGCAGCTTGGGTGGGACAGGGATCAACGAGCAGTACTTC.

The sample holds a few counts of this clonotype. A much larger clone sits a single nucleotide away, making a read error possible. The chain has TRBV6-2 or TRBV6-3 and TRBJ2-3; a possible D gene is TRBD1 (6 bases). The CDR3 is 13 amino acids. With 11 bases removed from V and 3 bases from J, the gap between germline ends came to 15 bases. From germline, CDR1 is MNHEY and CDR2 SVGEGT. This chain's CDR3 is CAGNSGQTDTQYF. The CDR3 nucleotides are TGTGCCGGCAATTCCGGACAGACAGATACGCAGTATTTT.

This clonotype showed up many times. CDR3 sequence reads: CASSQTSGGATDTQYF. The DNA of the CDR3 is TGTGCCAGCAGCCAAACTAGCGGGGGGGCAACAGATACGCAGTATTTT. V usage is TRBV3-1 and J usage is TRBJ2-3; 13 positions agree with TRBD2. The germline gives CDR1 LGHDT, CDR2 YNNKEL (reference sequence). This CDR3 is 16 amino acids long. Unmatched junction bases numbered 2, after V lost 2 bases and J lost 3 bases.

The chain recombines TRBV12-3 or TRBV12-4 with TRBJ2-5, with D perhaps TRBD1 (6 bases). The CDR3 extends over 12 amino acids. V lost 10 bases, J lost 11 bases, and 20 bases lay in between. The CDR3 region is CATQGTYNKQYF. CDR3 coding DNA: TGTGCCACACAGGGAACATACAATAAGCAGTACTTC.

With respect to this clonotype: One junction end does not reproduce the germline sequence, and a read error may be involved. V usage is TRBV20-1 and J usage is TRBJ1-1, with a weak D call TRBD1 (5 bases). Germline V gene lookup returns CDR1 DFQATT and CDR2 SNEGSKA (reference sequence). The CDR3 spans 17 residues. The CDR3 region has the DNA TGCGGTGCTAGAGATTCCAAGTCCCCGGGGACTAACACTGAAGCTTTCTTT. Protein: CGARDSKSPGTNTEAFF.

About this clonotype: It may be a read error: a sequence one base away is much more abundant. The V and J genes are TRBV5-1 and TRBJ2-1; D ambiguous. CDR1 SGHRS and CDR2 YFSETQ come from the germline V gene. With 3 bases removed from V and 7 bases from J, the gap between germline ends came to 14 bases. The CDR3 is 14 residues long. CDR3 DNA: TGCGCCAGCAGCTGGGCCGATGCGAGAAATGAGCAGTTCTTC. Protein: CASSWADARNEQFF.

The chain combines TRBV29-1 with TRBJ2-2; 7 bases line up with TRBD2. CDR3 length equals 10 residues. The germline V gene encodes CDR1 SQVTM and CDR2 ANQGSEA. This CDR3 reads CSAGDGELFF. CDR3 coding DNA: TGCAGTGCGGGAGACGGGGAGCTGTTTTTT.

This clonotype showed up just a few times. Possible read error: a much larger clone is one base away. The CDR3 DNA reads as TGTGCCAGCGGCCAAGATTCGGGACTAAGCCTGTTCTTC. It codes for CASGQDSGLSLFF. The chain is built from TRBV4-2 and TRBJ2-1; TRBD2 aligns across 7 bases. Germline lookup yields CDR1 LGHNA and CDR2 YNFKEQ. The CDR3 extends over 13 amino acids.

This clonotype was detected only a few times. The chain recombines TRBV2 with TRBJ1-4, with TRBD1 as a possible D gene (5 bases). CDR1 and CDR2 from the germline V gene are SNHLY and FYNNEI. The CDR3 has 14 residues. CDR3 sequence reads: CAGRVGATNEKLFF. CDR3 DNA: TGTGCAGGACGGGTAGGGGCAACTAATGAAAAACTGTTTTTT.

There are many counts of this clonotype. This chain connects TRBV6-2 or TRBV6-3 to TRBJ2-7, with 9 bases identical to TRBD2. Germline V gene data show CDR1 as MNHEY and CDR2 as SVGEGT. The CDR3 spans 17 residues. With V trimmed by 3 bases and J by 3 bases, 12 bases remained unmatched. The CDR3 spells CASSYEMASGDRYEQYF. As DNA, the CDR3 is TGTGCCAGCAGTTATGAGATGGCTAGCGGGGACCGCTACGAGCAGTACTTC.

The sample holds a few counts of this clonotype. CDR3 in DNA: TGCAGCGTTGCACAGGGAAATAATTCACCCCTCCACTTT. Translation gives CSVAQGNNSPLHF. This rearrangement joins TRBV29-1 to TRBJ1-6; perhaps TRBD1 as D (6 bases). Germline CDR1 SQVTM, CDR2 ANQGSEA. The CDR3 is 13 residues long. V was cut by 4 bases and J by 5 bases, with 9 bases left in between.

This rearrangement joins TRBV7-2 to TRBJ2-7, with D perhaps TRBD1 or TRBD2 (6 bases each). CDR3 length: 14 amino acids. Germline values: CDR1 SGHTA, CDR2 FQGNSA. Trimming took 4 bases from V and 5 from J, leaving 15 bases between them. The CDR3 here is CASSSSGDIHEQYF. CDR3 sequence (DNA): TGTGCCAGCAGCTCATCGGGGGACATCCACGAGCAGTACTTC.

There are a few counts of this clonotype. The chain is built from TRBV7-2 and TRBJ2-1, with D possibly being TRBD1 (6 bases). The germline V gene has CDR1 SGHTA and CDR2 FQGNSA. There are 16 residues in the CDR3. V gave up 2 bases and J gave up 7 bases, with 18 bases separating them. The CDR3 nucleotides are TGTGCCAGCAGCTTAATCCTCCAGGGGAGAAGGAATGAGCAGTTCTTC. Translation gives CASSLILQGRRNEQFF.

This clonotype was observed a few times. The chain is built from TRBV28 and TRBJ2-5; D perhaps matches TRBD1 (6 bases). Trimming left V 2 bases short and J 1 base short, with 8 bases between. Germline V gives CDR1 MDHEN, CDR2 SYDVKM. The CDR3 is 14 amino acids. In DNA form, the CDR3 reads TGTGCCAGCAGTTTAGTGGGGGCCCAAGAGACCCAGTACTTC. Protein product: CASSLVGAQETQYF.

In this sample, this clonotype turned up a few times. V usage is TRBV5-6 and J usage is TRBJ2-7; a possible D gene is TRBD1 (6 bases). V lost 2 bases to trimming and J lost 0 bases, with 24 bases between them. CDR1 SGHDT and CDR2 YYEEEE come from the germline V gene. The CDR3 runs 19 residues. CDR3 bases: TGTGCCAGCAGCTTTAAACCCCCCGGGTGGCAGGGGAGCTCCTACGAGCAGTACTTC. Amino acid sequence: CASSFKPPGWQGSSYEQYF.

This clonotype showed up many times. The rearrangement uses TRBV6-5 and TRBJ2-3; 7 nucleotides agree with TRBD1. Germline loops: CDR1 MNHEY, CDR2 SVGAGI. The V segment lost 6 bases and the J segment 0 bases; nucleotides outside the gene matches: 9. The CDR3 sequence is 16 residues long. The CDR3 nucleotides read TGTGCCAGCAGCGCGACAGGGCTCTCTAGCACAGATACGCAGTATTTT. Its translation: CASSATGLSSTDTQYF.

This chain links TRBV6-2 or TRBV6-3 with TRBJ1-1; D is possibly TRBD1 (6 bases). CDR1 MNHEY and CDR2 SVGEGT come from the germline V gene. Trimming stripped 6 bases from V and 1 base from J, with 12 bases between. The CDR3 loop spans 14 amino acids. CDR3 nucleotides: TGTGCCAGCAGGACAGGACACCCGAACACTGAAGCTTTCTTT. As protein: CASRTGHPNTEAFF.

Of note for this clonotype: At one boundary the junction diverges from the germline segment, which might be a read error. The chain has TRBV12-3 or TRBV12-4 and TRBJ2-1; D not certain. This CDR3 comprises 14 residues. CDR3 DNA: TGTGCTAGCAGTGACGCCATAGGGATTGTTGAGCGGTTCTTC. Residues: CASSDAIGIVERFF.

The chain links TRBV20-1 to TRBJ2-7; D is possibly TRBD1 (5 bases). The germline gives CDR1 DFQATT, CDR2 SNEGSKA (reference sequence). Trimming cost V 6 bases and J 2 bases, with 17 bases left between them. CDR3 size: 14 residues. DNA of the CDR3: TGCAGTGCCTTAGGGGCTAGTGGCGCCTACGAGCAGTACTTC. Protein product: CSALGASGAYEQYF.